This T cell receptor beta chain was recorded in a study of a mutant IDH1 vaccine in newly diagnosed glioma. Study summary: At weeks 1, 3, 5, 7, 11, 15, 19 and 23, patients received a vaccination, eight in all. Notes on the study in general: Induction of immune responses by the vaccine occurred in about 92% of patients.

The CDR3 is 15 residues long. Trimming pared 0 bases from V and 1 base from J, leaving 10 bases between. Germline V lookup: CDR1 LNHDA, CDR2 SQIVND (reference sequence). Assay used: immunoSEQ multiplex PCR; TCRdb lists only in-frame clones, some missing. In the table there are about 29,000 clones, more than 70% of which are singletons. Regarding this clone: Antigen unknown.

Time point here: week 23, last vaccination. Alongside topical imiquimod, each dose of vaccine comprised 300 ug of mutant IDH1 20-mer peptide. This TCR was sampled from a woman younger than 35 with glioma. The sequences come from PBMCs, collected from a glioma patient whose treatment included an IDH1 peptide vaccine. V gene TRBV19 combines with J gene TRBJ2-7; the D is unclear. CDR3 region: CASSIDRWSSYEQYF. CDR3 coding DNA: TGTGCCAGTAGTATAGATCGATGGAGTTCCTACGAGCAGTACTTC. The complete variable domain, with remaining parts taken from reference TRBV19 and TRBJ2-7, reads DGGITQSPKYLFRKEGQNVTLSCEQNLNHDAMYWYRQDPGQGLRLIYYSQIVNDFQKGDIAEGYSVSREKKESFPLTVTSAQKNPTAFYLCASSIDRWSSYEQYFGPGTRLTVT.